This TCR beta chain derives from a study of T cells in Graves' hyperthyroidism and ophthalmopathy (dated by TCRdb to between 2017 and 2020). Regarding the study in general: Peripheral blood was sampled at the time of initial diagnosis, prior to any treatment. To identify distinguishing TCR V-J signatures, a discovery cohort of 100 patients was used, comprising under 45 with Graves' ophthalmopathy and some 60 with stable Graves' hyperthyroidism. Prospective prediction of ophthalmopathy was tested in an independent validation cohort of 18 to 20 hyperthyroidism patients and approximately 17 patients who later progressed to ophthalmopathy. The roughly 100 discovery patients were divided at random into training and test sets in a 7:3 ratio. In six Graves' hyperthyroidism patients, the study also compared T-cell repertoires from thyroid tissue with T-cell repertoires from blood. Once sampling was done, hyperthyroidism patients were given methimazole at a starting dose of 30 mg daily, whereas ophthalmopathy patients were given high-dose intravenous methylprednisolone. The paper reports TCR Vbeta CDR3 sequencing of over 130 peripheral blood samples: around 45 ophthalmopathy, about 75 hyperthyroidism and 17 progressor patients. What the authors observed across the whole study: During validation, the model predicted progression to ophthalmopathy a median of approximately 6 months ahead of onset, with approximately 71% sensitivity and 72.22% specificity. Sample size was not statistically predetermined, and investigators were not blinded to group allocation. Most expanded thyroid clonotypes (frequency above 0.001) were also found in blood, which suggests that blood repertoires may mirror thyroid immune responses. A model built on a 13 V-J signature distinguished ophthalmopathy from stable hyperthyroidism, reaching 85% to 90% sensitivity and 81.08% specificity in cross-validation and 80%/75% in testing.

The CDR3 numbers 12 residues from cysteine through phenylalanine. Left in the record is the CDR3 DNA by itself, 36 bases read in frame from the first base. V drops 7 bases and J drops 6 bases, leaving 12 bases in between. For CDR1 and CDR2, the germline V gene lists SNHLY and FYNNEI. TCR beta CDR3 regions were amplified from RNA transcripts. The first round of RT-PCR for the TCR CDR3 was performed with the HTBI primer set and the Qiagen OneStep RT-PCR kit. Libraries were constructed in a second round of multiplex PCR, after which size selection and purification were performed. Sequencing of the libraries was done on an Illumina HiSeq2000 using paired-end 100 bp reads. The source study handled its data this way. SOAPnuke was used to process the raw data, removing reads that contained adapters or uncalled bases, had a mean Phred below 15, or lacked an exact match to the constant primer or identifier. COPE v1.2.5 was used to merge high-quality paired reads, and clonotypes were defined as unique nucleotide sequences. MiTCR v1.1 was used to align the clonotypes against IMGT TRBV, TRBD and TRBJ reference segments. The analysis was restricted to V-J combinations with a frequency above 0.0001, which together covered just over 99% of the repertoires. The TCS score was defined as F50 (clonal expansion) divided by E x V (chaos), with BLOSUM62-based TCRdist calculated between CDR3 peptides within each V-J. Welch's t-statistics and random forest reduced fewer than 600 V-J features to 13, which were used in a naive Bayes classifier (R e1071). The public reads were reanalyzed by TCRdb: fastp trimming at Q25, MiXCR alignment, in-frame beta chains only. Records with the same CDR3 protein are collapsed into one entry carrying the most frequent genes and DNA. None of the V and J calls come from the authors' own analysis; TCRdb made them. The sample table lists 35,000 to 40,000 distinct CDR3 sequences, around half of them with a count of one. The top ten hold approximately 6.2% of the sample.

This clonotype was detected many times. Its antigen is unknown. Base qualities are not at hand, and no much larger clone is one base apart. The hyperthyroidism patients were between 18 and 65 years old and newly diagnosed, with a disease duration of less than 2 months. Any patient with an uncontrolled infection, another autoimmune disease, pregnancy or lactation was excluded. Diagnoses relied on clinical symptoms, serum thyroxine and TRAb, thyroid ultrasound and orbital computed tomography. Blood from progressor patients was drawn when they were first diagnosed with hyperthyroidism, before any ophthalmopathy symptoms appeared. PBMCs were separated from over 9 ml of fresh peripheral blood using Ficoll-Paque density gradient centrifugation. Progressor patients were first diagnosed with Graves' hyperthyroidism and then developed ophthalmopathy during follow-up. Trizol reagent was used to extract total RNA, and RNA quality was then checked on an Agilent 2100 Bioanalyzer.

The chain employs TRBV2 and TRBJ1-1; the D gene lacks a confident call. This receptor was taken from a woman in her forties or fifties with Graves' hyperthyroidism that later progressed to Graves' ophthalmopathy. Source material: blood. The DNA sequence is TGTGCCAGCACCCCTACATCCTCTGAAGCTTTCTTT. Its translation is CASTPTSSEAFF.